The 6 T cell receptor beta chains presented below share a single source sample, sequenced in a study of shared clonotypes between healthy human individuals. TCRdb keeps only in-frame clones here, not all; method: immunoSEQ multiplex PCR. The table shows 2.3 million or so clones, with approximately 95% occurring only once. The sample taken for sequencing was naive CD4+ T cells from PBMCs. Subset: CD45RA+ positively selected. Every receptor here comes from a man aged 18 to 30 in good health. Some clones in this sample may be carry-over from other donors' samples.

The rearrangement uses TRBV2 and TRBJ2-7; D is ambiguous. In germline, CDR1 is SNHLY, CDR2 FYNNEI. V was clipped by 6 bases and J by 3 bases, with 12 bases between them. This CDR3 has 13 residues. The DNA for the CDR3 is TGTGCCAGCAGCTCCACGTTAAACTACGAGCAGTACTTC. Protein sequence: CASSSTLNYEQYF.

V and J are TRBV7-9 and TRBJ2-6; no clear D gene. The CDR3 has 16 residues. V was shortened by 2 bases and J by 0 bases, with 8 bases between the two germline ends. Germline V lookup: CDR1 SEHNR, CDR2 FQNEAQ (reference sequence). This CDR3 is CASSLPGYSGANVLTF. DNA for the CDR3: TGTGCCAGCAGCTTACCCGGTTACTCTGGGGCCAACGTCCTGACTTTC.

The chain joins TRBV5-1 to TRBJ2-1; the match to TRBD2 covers 7 bases. This CDR3 has 15 amino acids. Germline CDR1 SGHRS, CDR2 YFSETQ. V shed 2 bases and J 6 bases; nucleotides not matched to a gene: 8. CDR3 sequence: CASSFSGWAGNEQFF. Written as DNA, the CDR3 is TGCGCCAGCAGCTTTAGCGGGTGGGCAGGCAATGAGCAGTTCTTC.

The chain carries TRBV5-1 and TRBJ2-3; the match to TRBD2 covers 8 bases. Germline CDR1 reads SGHRS; CDR2 reads YFSETQ. V shed 4 bases and J 3 bases; nucleotides not matched to a gene: 13. CDR3 length equals 17 residues. CDR3: CASSPPATGGVTDTQYF. DNA for the CDR3: TGCGCCAGCAGCCCCCCCGCGACGGGAGGGGTGACAGATACGCAGTATTTT.

This chain links TRBV7-9 with TRBJ1-6; D ambiguous. Germline lookup yields CDR1 SEHNR and CDR2 FQNEAQ (reference sequence). The CDR3 loop spans 13 amino acids. Between the trimmed V and J ends, which lost 1 base and 10 bases, there was a span of 8 bases. CDR3 sequence reads: CASSLGLGSPLHF. The DNA for the CDR3 is TGTGCCAGCAGCTTAGGGTTGGGATCACCCCTCCACTTT.

This chain links TRBV5-1 with TRBJ2-7; TRBD1 matches 7 bases. Germline V lookup: CDR1 SGHRS, CDR2 YFSETQ. V shed 3 bases and J 7 bases; nucleotides not matched to a gene: 13. The CDR3 sequence is 15 residues long. CDR3 loop: CASSSGQSPGVEQYF. As DNA, the CDR3 is TGCGCCAGCAGCTCGGGACAGTCCCCCGGGGTGGAGCAGTACTTC.